A single sample is the source of the 21 T cell receptor beta chains below, sequenced in a study of graft-versus-host responses after intestinal transplantation. The antigens of these receptors remain unknown. Some clones are missing from TCRdb's copy, which holds only in-frame ones; the method was immunoSEQ multiplex PCR. Of more than 70,000 clones listed, around 92% are singletons. The sample consisted of unstimulated CD8+ T cells sorted from spleen or lymph node cells, taken before transplant. Receptors originate from a human donor who was the organ donor for an intestinal transplant.

The rearrangement links TRBV4-3 to TRBJ2-5; D may be TRBD1 (6 bases). The DNA end favors TRBJ2-7, so the J call may be wrong. CDR1 LGHNA and CDR2 YSLEER come from the germline V gene. CDR3 length: 15 amino acids. The CDR3 nucleotides read TGCGCCAGCAGCCAAGATTTAGGCAGGGGATACGAGCAGTACTTC. Protein product: CASSQDLGRGYEQYF.

This chain joins TRBV7-9 and TRBJ2-7; 10 bases are shared with TRBD1. The CDR3 spans 14 residues. Germline lookup yields CDR1 SEHNR and CDR2 FQNEAQ (reference sequence). V dropped 5 bases and J dropped 5; count of bases not matched to a gene: 6. Here the CDR3 reads CASSPRDRGHEQYF. DNA of the CDR3: TGTGCCAGCAGCCCAAGGGACAGGGGCCACGAGCAGTACTTC.

J is TRBJ1-4 and V is TRBV29-1; 12 bases agree with TRBD1. Germline V gives CDR1 SQVTM, CDR2 ANQGSEA. The V and J ends lost 6 bases and 8 bases, in that order; junction bases with no gene match: 10. The CDR3 extends over 15 amino acids. The CDR3 nucleotides read TGCAGCGTCGCCGCGTCCGGGACAGGGGGCGAAAAACTGTTTTTT. Protein: CSVAASGTGGEKLFF.

This rearrangement joins TRBV4-2 to TRBJ2-5, with 8 nucleotides matching TRBD2. CDR1 is LGHNA and CDR2 is YNFKEQ in the germline V gene. V lost 0 bases, J lost 5 bases, and 14 bases stayed unmatched. The CDR3 has 18 amino acids. The CDR3 spells CASSQDLQRGRPGETQYF. The CDR3 DNA reads TGTGCCAGCAGCCAAGATCTCCAGCGGGGGCGCCCGGGGGAGACCCAGTACTTC.

This chain uses TRBV19 with TRBJ1-4, with 7 bases matching TRBD1. The junction had 6 bases not matched to a gene; V was cut back by 0 bases and J by 8 bases. CDR1 is LNHDA and CDR2 is SQIVND in the germline V gene (reference sequence). The CDR3 consists of 15 residues. CDR3 nucleotides: TGTGCCAGTAGTATAGATTGGACAGGCGACGAAAAACTGTTTTTT. Translating gives CASSIDWTGDEKLFF.

The chain uses TRBV9 and TRBJ2-5, with 12 bases that match TRBD2. Germline assignment: CDR1 SGDLS and CDR2 YYNGEE. CDR3 size: 15 residues. The V gene end was trimmed by 7 bases and the J gene end by 4 bases; junction bases not matched to a gene: 8. As DNA, the CDR3 is TGTGCCAGCGCACCTAGCGGGGGGGCCAGAGAGACCCAGTACTTC. Encoded protein: CASAPSGGARETQYF. The full variable domain, rest sourced from reference TRBV9 and TRBJ2-5, is DSGVTQTPKHLITATGQRVTLRCSPRSGDLSVYWYQQSLDQGLQFLIQYYNGEERAKGNILERFSAQQFPDLHSELNLSSLELGDSALYFCASAPSGGARETQYFGPGTRLLVL.

The chain joins TRBV4-2 to TRBJ1-1, with TRBD1 matching 9 bases. CDR3 length: 16 amino acids. CDR1 is LGHNA, CDR2 YNFKEQ, per germline. V trimming: 1 base; J trimming: 6 bases; junction bases outside the gene matches: 9. The CDR3 reads CASSQGTGGGSPEAFF. CDR3 nucleotide sequence: TGTGCCAGCAGCCAAGGAACAGGGGGCGGATCCCCTGAAGCTTTCTTT.

V gene TRBV7-9 combines with J gene TRBJ2-1; 8 nucleotides align to TRBD2. The CDR3 length is 13 residues. Trimming removed 5 bases from V and 8 bases from J; junction bases left unmatched: 5. CDR1 and CDR2 from the germline V gene are SEHNR and FQNEAQ (reference sequence). The CDR3, as DNA: TGTGCCAGCAGCCCACGGGGGGGCGATGAGCAGTTCTTC. Residues: CASSPRGGDEQFF.

V and J are TRBV27 and TRBJ1-5; D is perhaps TRBD1 (6 bases). Trimming stripped 4 bases from V and 0 bases from J, with 16 bases between. The CDR3 length is 17 residues. Looked up from germline, CDR1 is MNHEY and CDR2 is SMNVEV (reference sequence). The DNA for the CDR3 is TGTGCCAGCAGTTGGGAACAGGGTGGGGATAGCAATCAGCCCCAGCATTTT. Its translation is CASSWEQGGDSNQPQHF.

The chain recombines TRBV4-1 with TRBJ1-6; possibly TRBD1 for D (5 bases). This CDR3 region has 15 residues. Germline assignment: CDR1 MGHRA and CDR2 YSYEKL. V was trimmed by 0 bases and J by 4 bases, leaving 7 bases between them. This CDR3 is CASSQDQGYNSPLHF. CDR3 DNA: TGCGCCAGCAGCCAAGATCAGGGTTATAATTCACCCCTCCACTTT.

The V call is TRBV5-4, the J call TRBJ1-1; no definite D call. Germline V gives CDR1 SGHNT, CDR2 YYREEE (reference sequence). CDR3 length equals 13 residues. V shed 2 bases and J shed 0 bases, with 5 bases lying between them. The CDR3 DNA is TGTGCCAGCAGCTTTAGTGTGAACACTGAAGCTTTCTTT. This gives the protein CASSFSVNTEAFF.

V usage is TRBV27 and J usage is TRBJ2-7, with a tentative D call TRBD2 (5 bases). The germline V gene has CDR1 MNHEY and CDR2 SMNVEV (reference sequence). This CDR3 region has 11 residues. Between the trimmed V and J ends, which lost 2 bases and 6 bases, there was a span of 5 bases. The CDR3 protein is CASSLRGEQYF. The CDR3 coding sequence is TGTGCCAGCAGTTTACGGGGCGAGCAGTACTTC.

This clone was detected once. The genes are TRBV28 and TRBJ2-7; TRBD2 matches at 9 bases. This CDR3 is built from 14 residues. J lost 7 bases, V lost 3 bases, and 7 bases had no gene match. Germline CDR1 MDHEN, CDR2 SYDVKM. CDR3 amino acids: CASSFRGGAGEQYF. For the CDR3, the DNA is TGTGCCAGCAGTTTCCGCGGGGGGGCGGGTGAGCAGTACTTC.

In its sample, this clone was seen once. The V and J genes are TRBV4-1 and TRBJ2-7; no clear D. Germline V gene data show CDR1 as MGHRA and CDR2 as YSYEKL. Trimming removed 2 bases from V and 0 bases from J, with 5 bases in between. The CDR3 loop spans 13 amino acids. This CDR3 is CASSQISSYEQYF. CDR3 nucleotide sequence: TGCGCCAGCAGCCAAATCTCCTCCTACGAGCAGTACTTC.

The chain is built from TRBV9 and TRBJ2-5; the D gene is possibly TRBD1 (6 bases). Trimming left V 3 bases short and J 1 base short, with 16 bases between. The CDR3 has 16 amino acids. The germline V gene encodes CDR1 SGDLS and CDR2 YYNGEE. CDR3 nucleotides: TGTGCCAGCAGCGCCAACAGGGAGAGGCTCCAAGAGACCCAGTACTTC. This sequence encodes CASSANRERLQETQYF.

This chain links TRBV10-3 with TRBJ2-3; D is possibly TRBD1 (6 bases). The ends were cut back, 5 bases at V and 5 bases at J, with 14 bases in the middle. The germline gives CDR1 ENHRY, CDR2 SYGVKD. There are 14 residues in the CDR3. The CDR3: CAISPDLRGDTQYF. Here the CDR3 DNA reads TGTGCCATCAGTCCCGACCTCAGGGGAGATACGCAGTATTTT.

The V and J genes are TRBV19 and TRBJ1-1; D remains ambiguous. The V end lost 7 bases, the J end lost 6 bases, and 18 bases lay between the germline ends. The CDR3 has 14 amino acids. CDR1 is LNHDA and CDR2 is SQIVND in the germline V gene (reference sequence). CDR3 in amino acids: CASTSGLPRAEAFF. CDR3 sequence (DNA): TGTGCCAGTACCTCGGGTCTACCTCGGGCTGAAGCTTTCTTT.

The genes are TRBV4-1 and TRBJ2-3, with D maybe TRBD2 (5 bases). This CDR3 region has 16 residues. V was pared by 3 bases and J by 1 base, with 14 bases between. Germline V gene data show CDR1 as MGHRA and CDR2 as YSYEKL. This CDR3 reads CASSQDPARGTDTQYF. DNA of the CDR3: TGCGCCAGCAGCCAGGATCCAGCGCGGGGCACAGATACGCAGTATTTT.

The chain carries TRBV7-3 and TRBJ2-2; 10 bases agree with TRBD2. Germline trimming cut 5 bases from V and 4 bases from J; bases unmatched to any gene: 7. The CDR3 loop spans 16 amino acids. The germline CDR1 and CDR2 sequences are SGHTA and FQGTGA. The CDR3 sequence is CASSVTAGGRTGELFF. CDR3 coding DNA: TGTGCCAGCAGCGTTACAGCGGGGGGGCGCACCGGGGAGCTGTTTTTT.

The chain employs TRBV4-1 and TRBJ2-2; 13 bases match TRBD2. This CDR3 region has 20 residues. Germline assignment: CDR1 MGHRA and CDR2 YSYEKL. V lost 3 bases to trimming and J lost 2 bases; unmatched junction nucleotides: 12. CDR3 protein: CASSHSTRTSGGTNTGELFF. In DNA form, the CDR3 reads TGCGCCAGCAGCCATTCAACCCGGACTAGCGGGGGAACAAACACCGGGGAGCTGTTTTTT.

The CDR3 sequence is CASSERGRVHTKNIQYF. The CDR3 DNA is TGTGCCAGCAGTGAAAGGGGCAGGGTTCACACCAAAAACATTCAGTACTTC. The gene calls are TRBV2 and TRBJ2-4; possible D gene TRBD1, 5 bases. The CDR3 is 17 residues long. Germline-derived CDR1 and CDR2 are SNHLY and FYNNEI. Trimming stripped 2 bases from V and 2 bases from J, with 16 bases between.